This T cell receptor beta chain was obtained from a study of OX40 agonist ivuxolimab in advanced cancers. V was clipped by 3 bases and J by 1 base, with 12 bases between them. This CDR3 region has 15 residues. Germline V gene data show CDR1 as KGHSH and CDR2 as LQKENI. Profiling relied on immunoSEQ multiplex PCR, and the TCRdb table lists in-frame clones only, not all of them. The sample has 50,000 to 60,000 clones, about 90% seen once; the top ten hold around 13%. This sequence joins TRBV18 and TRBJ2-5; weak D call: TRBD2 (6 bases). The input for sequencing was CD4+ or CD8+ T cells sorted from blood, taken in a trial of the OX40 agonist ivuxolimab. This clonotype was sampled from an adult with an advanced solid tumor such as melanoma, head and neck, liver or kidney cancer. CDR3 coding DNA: TGTGCCAGCTCACCCCAGCGGGCACTCCAAGAGACCCAGTACTTC. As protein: CASSPQRALQETQYF. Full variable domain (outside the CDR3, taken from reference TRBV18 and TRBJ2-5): NAGVMQNPRHLVRRRGQEARLRCSPMKGHSHVYWYRQLPEEGLKFMVYLQKENIIDESGMPKERFSAEFPKEGPSILRIQQVVRGDSAAYFCASSPQRALQETQYFGPGTRLLVL.